This TCR beta chain was identified during a study of T cells in Graves' hyperthyroidism and ophthalmopathy. Roughly 9.1 ml of fresh peripheral blood supplied the PBMCs. TCR beta CDR3 regions were amplified from RNA transcripts. The HTBI primer set drove a first-round RT-PCR of the TCR CDR3. One entry per CDR3 protein, called by TCRdb with MiXCR from the multiplex PCR reads. The sample shows about 600,000 distinct CDR3 sequences, 13% to 15% of them seen only once. At least ten counts were recorded for this clonotype. The clonotype comes from a woman under 30 with Graves' ophthalmopathy. Sequencing used blood.

CDR3 region: CASSSGGGLYSYEQYF. CDR3 DNA: TGTGCCAGCAGTTCAGGAGGGGGGCTTTATTCCTACGAGCAGTACTTC. The gene calls are TRBV12-3 or TRBV12-4 and TRBJ2-7; perhaps D is TRBD1 or TRBD2 (6 bases each). The V end was cut by 4 bases, the J end by 1 base, with 17 bases between. The CDR3 is 16 amino acids.